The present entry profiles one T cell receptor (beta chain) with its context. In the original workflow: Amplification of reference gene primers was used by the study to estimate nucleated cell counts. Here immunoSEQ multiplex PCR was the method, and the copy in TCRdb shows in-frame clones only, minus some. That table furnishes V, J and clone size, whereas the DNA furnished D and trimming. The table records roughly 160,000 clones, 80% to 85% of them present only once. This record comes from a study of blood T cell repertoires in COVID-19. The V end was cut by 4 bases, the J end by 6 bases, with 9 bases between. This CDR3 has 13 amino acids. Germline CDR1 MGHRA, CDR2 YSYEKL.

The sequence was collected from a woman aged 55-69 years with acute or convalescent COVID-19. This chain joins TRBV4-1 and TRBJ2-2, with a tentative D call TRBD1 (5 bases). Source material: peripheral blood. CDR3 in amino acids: CASSLYRSGELFF. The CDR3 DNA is TGCGCCAGCAGCCTCTACAGGTCCGGGGAGCTGTTTTTT.